The table lists the clone carrying this T cell receptor beta chain with a few counts. Its antigen is not identified. The J segment lost 3 bases and the V segment lost 6 bases, leaving 10 bases of the junction unmatched. CDR3 length equals 15 residues. The germline V gene encodes CDR1 DFQATT and CDR2 SNEGSKA (reference sequence). A second PCR of roughly 7 to 11 cycles used a sample-barcoded 5' primer and a J-beta primer mix. Every cDNA was tagged by a template-switch adaptor with 12 random nucleotides. TCRdb used MiXCR to reprocess the 5' RACE reads, holding one entry per CDR3 protein. Of around 1,700,000 distinct CDR3 sequences listed, approximately 30% are singletons. This entry belongs to a study of blood T cells in healthy people across ages. Study-wide results and caveats: TCR beta diversity, measured per million T cells, fell in a roughly linear way with age. Any conclusive comparison of naive versus antigen-experienced cells was prevented by using unsorted PBMCs.

In each sample, at least 6.5 million PBMCs were isolated. The chain employs TRBV20-1 and TRBJ2-5, with TRBD2 matching over 10 bases. Sequenced: blood. The sequence was obtained from a woman in her twenties or thirties in good health. The CDR3: CSACMPAGGEETQYF. CDR3 sequence (DNA): TGCAGTGCGTGCATGCCAGCGGGAGGGGAAGAGACCCAGTACTTC.